A single sample is the source of the 30 T cell receptor beta chains below, sequenced in a study of CD8+CD57+ T cells in acquired aplastic anemia. CD8+CD57+ cell expansion, shown by flow cytometry, had occurred in the patients selected for sequencing. CDR3 and TCR beta VDJ profiling relied on genomic DNA as the template. TCRdb itself ran the reads through MiXCR, one entry per CDR3 protein. The sample has about 180,000 distinct CDR3 sequences, 63% seen once. The specimen was sorted CD4+, CD8+, or CD8+CD57+ T cells (not recorded which) from PBMCs. These receptors all come from a human donor with aplastic anemia.

In its sample, this clonotype ranks as medium-sized. This chain uses TRBV7-9 with TRBJ2-2, with 8 bases identical to TRBD1. V gave up 6 bases and J gave up 1 base; unmatched junction bases: 4. Germline V CDR1 and CDR2: SEHNR, FQNEAQ (reference sequence). This CDR3 has 15 amino acids. In DNA form, the CDR3 reads TGTGCCAGCAGGGGGGGACAGGTGAACACCGGGGAGCTGTTTTTT. The encoded protein is CASRGGQVNTGELFF.

This clonotype was observed at least ten times. This chain links TRBV29-1 with TRBJ1-3, with D perhaps matching TRBD1 (5 bases). Deletions cut 8 bases from V and 5 bases from J, with 13 bases between. The CDR3 is made up of 12 amino acids. Germline V lookup: CDR1 SQVTM, CDR2 ANQGSEA. The CDR3 sequence is CSSQTERNTIYF. The CDR3 region has the DNA TGCAGCTCCCAGACAGAACGAAACACCATATATTTT.

The chain joins TRBV7-2 to TRBJ1-1; no firm D call. Germline V gene sequence: CDR1 SGHTA, CDR2 FQGNSA. The CDR3 has 14 amino acids. Trimming stripped 4 bases from V and 1 base from J, with 10 bases between. The CDR3: CASSSDGRNTEAFF. The DNA for the CDR3 is TGTGCCAGCAGCTCGGACGGCCGGAACACTGAAGCTTTCTTT.

On this clonotype itself: Given a much more abundant clone one base away, this may be a read error. The V call is TRBV29-1, the J call TRBJ2-7; 10 nucleotides match TRBD1. The CDR3 contains 14 residues. V lost 6 bases, J lost 2 bases, and 7 bases stayed unmatched. Germline V lookup: CDR1 SQVTM, CDR2 ANQGSEA. CDR3 bases: TGCAGCGTCTCCGGGACAGGGGACCCCTACGAGCAGTACTTC. The encoded protein is CSVSGTGDPYEQYF.

In its sample, this clonotype was seen many times. This sequence joins TRBV12-5 and TRBJ2-5, with D perhaps matching TRBD1 (6 bases). CDR1 is LGHNT, CDR2 FRNRAP, per germline. This CDR3 has 15 residues. The germline V and J ends were trimmed by 0 bases and 1 base, with 9 bases remaining between them. The CDR3 DNA reads TGTGCTAGTGGTTTGGTCCGGGACACCCAAGAGACCCAGTACTTC. Translated: CASGLVRDTQETQYF.

This chain connects TRBV20-1 to TRBJ2-2; D uncertain. CDR1 is DFQATT and CDR2 is SNEGSKA in the germline V gene (reference sequence). This CDR3 contains 13 residues. Trimming stripped 2 bases from V and 1 base from J, with 5 bases between. This CDR3 reads CSARFENTGELFF. The CDR3 nucleotides are TGCAGTGCTAGATTCGAGAACACCGGGGAGCTGTTTTTT.

This clonotype has at least ten counts. The rearrangement links TRBV6-2 or TRBV6-3 to TRBJ1-2; D might be TRBD1 (6 bases). V lost 5 bases, J lost 10 bases, and 14 bases lay in between. The germline gives CDR1 MNHEY, CDR2 SVGEGT. The CDR3 consists of 12 residues. The CDR3 loop is CASSQDSLDYTF. The CDR3 DNA reads as TGTGCCAGCAGTCAGGACAGCCTTGACTACACCTTC.

This chain connects TRBV6-5 to TRBJ2-5; 9 bases line up with TRBD1. Germline-derived CDR1 and CDR2 are MNHEY and SVGAGI. The CDR3 spans 14 residues. The J segment lost 2 bases and the V segment lost 6 bases, leaving 4 bases of the junction unmatched. The CDR3 spells CASRHRGRQETQYF. For the CDR3, the DNA is TGTGCCAGCAGGCACAGGGGGCGACAAGAGACCCAGTACTTC.

This chain links TRBV5-4 with TRBJ1-2, with D perhaps TRBD1 (5 bases). The V end lost 4 bases, the J end lost 0 bases, and 16 bases lay between the germline ends. The CDR3 runs 16 residues. The germline gives CDR1 SGHNT, CDR2 YYREEE (reference sequence). The CDR3 loop reads CASSQDGQGPNYGYTF. The DNA of the CDR3 is TGTGCCAGCAGCCAAGATGGGCAGGGCCCTAACTATGGCTACACCTTC.

The chain uses TRBV2 and TRBJ1-5, with a weak D call TRBD1 (5 bases). From germline, CDR1 is SNHLY and CDR2 FYNNEI. V was cut by 7 bases and J by 1 base, with 17 bases left in between. This CDR3 has 16 residues. For the CDR3, the DNA is TGTGCCAGCACCCGGGGCGCTGAGGTCAGCAATCAGCCCCAGCATTTT. Protein product: CASTRGAEVSNQPQHF.

This rearrangement joins TRBV25-1 to TRBJ2-2; 10 bases match TRBD2. This CDR3 has 17 residues. Germline lookup yields CDR1 MGHDK and CDR2 SYGVNS. V shed 5 bases, J shed 2 bases, and the junction held 8 bases outside the gene matches. The CDR3 sequence: CASSLAASGGNTGELFF. The DNA for the CDR3 is TGTGCCAGCAGTTTGGCGGCTAGCGGGGGAAACACCGGGGAGCTGTTTTTT. Filled out from reference TRBV25-1 and TRBJ2-2, the complete variable domain reads EADIYQTPRYLVIGTGKKITLECSQTMGHDKMYWYQQDPGMELHLIHYSYGVNSTEKGDLSSESTVSRIRTEHFPLTLESARPSHTSQYLCASSLAASGGNTGELFFGEGSRLTVL.

The CDR3 region is CATSRGTSGDTQYF. Here the CDR3 DNA reads TGTGCCACCAGCAGAGGGACTAGCGGGGATACGCAGTATTTT. The genes are TRBV15 and TRBJ2-3; 11 bases map to TRBD2. Germline V gene sequence: CDR1 LNHNV, CDR2 YYDKDF (reference sequence). V shed 1 base and J 6 bases; nucleotides not matched to a gene: 0. The CDR3 is 14 amino acids.

This clonotype was seen many times. The gene calls are TRBV7-9 and TRBJ1-2; TRBD1 is a possible D gene (6 bases). Germline values: CDR1 SEHNR, CDR2 FQNEAQ (reference sequence). The CDR3 covers 15 residues. Trimming pared 1 base from V and 4 bases from J, leaving 13 bases between. The CDR3 region is CASSLVPGAGYGYTF. In nucleotides, the CDR3 is TGTGCCAGCAGCTTAGTTCCGGGGGCAGGCTATGGCTACACCTTC.

The chain joins TRBV7-2 to TRBJ2-7; tentative D call: TRBD2 (5 bases). This CDR3 is built from 12 residues. V lost 6 bases, J lost 4 bases, and 10 bases lay in between. Germline V CDR1 and CDR2: SGHTA, FQGNSA. In DNA form, the CDR3 reads TGTGCCAGCAGTTATGACTATTACGAGCAGTACTTC. Translating it yields CASSYDYYEQYF. Complete variable domain (other parts from reference TRBV7-2 and TRBJ2-7): GAGVSQSPSNKVTEKGKDVELRCDPISGHTALYWYRQSLGQGLEFLIYFQGNSAPDKSGLPSDRFSAERTGGSVSTLTIQRTQQEDSAVYLCASSYDYYEQYFGPGTRLTVT.

This clonotype showed up just a few times. V usage is TRBV25-1 and J usage is TRBJ1-1; weak D call: TRBD1 (5 bases). The V gene's germline CDR1 is MGHDK and CDR2 SYGVNS. The CDR3 is 17 residues long. Trimming cost V 1 base and J 2 bases, with 17 bases left between them. CDR3: CASSESGVRTPNTEAFF. CDR3 nucleotide sequence: TGTGCCAGCAGTGAATCGGGAGTCCGGACACCCAACACTGAAGCTTTCTTT.

V usage is TRBV7-9 and J usage is TRBJ1-2, with TRBD1 as a possible D gene (6 bases). This CDR3 is built from 14 residues. The germline gives CDR1 SEHNR, CDR2 FQNEAQ (reference sequence). V was trimmed by 5 bases and J by 3 bases, leaving 13 bases between them. As DNA, the CDR3 is TGTGCCAGCAGCCCAGAGGGACAAGACTATGGCTACACCTTC. Protein: CASSPEGQDYGYTF.

This clonotype was observed many times. The chain recombines TRBV4-1 with TRBJ1-1, with no clear D. Germline V CDR1 and CDR2: MGHRA, YSYEKL. The CDR3 extends over 14 amino acids. V was trimmed by 1 base and J by 1 base, leaving 7 bases between them. The CDR3 region is CASSQVFGNTEAFF. The CDR3 nucleotides are TGCGCCAGCAGCCAAGTTTTCGGGAACACTGAAGCTTTCTTT.

This clonotype was seen a single time. The conserved phenylalanine or tryptophan normally closing the CDR3 is absent here, so this likely arose from a read error. The chain joins TRBV7-3 to TRBJ2-1; possible D gene TRBD1, 5 bases. CDR3 length: 13 amino acids. Germline V gene sequence: CDR1 SGHTA, CDR2 FQGTGA. V dropped 5 bases and J dropped 7 bases, with 12 bases sitting between them. CDR3 in amino acids: CASSVDSSNEQFI. The CDR3 DNA reads as TGTGCCAGCAGCGTAGACAGTTCGAATGAGCAGTTCATC.

This clonotype occurred a few times. The gene calls are TRBV4-2 and TRBJ1-1, with D tentatively TRBD1 (5 bases). The germline V gene has CDR1 LGHNA and CDR2 YNFKEQ. CDR3 size: 13 residues. Trimming left V 7 bases short and J 11 bases short, with 20 bases between. In nucleotides, the CDR3 is TGTGCCAGCACCGAGAATTATCAGGGTACGGCTTTCTTT. It is translated as CASTENYQGTAFF.

The V gene is TRBV6-1, the J gene TRBJ2-2; 7 bases fit TRBD1. The length of the CDR3 is 15 residues. V was pared by 3 bases and J by 4 bases, with 5 bases of the junction left unmatched. Germline CDR1 reads MNHNS; CDR2 reads SASEGT. The CDR3 spells CASSDLRDSTGELFF. CDR3 DNA: TGTGCCAGCAGTGACCTTCGGGACAGCACCGGGGAGCTGTTTTTT.

This clonotype occurred a few times. The V call is TRBV7-4, the J call TRBJ1-1, with a possible D match to TRBD1 (6 bases). Trimming removed 4 bases from V and 0 bases from J, with 15 bases in between. The CDR3 length is 16 residues. In germline, CDR1 is SGHVT, CDR2 SQSDAQ. The CDR3 DNA sequence: TGTGCCAGCAGCTCCCTTCGGGGGCTCATGAACACTGAAGCTTTCTTT. Translation gives CASSSLRGLMNTEAFF.

This clonotype was counted at least ten times. J is TRBJ2-7 and V is TRBV11-2; D is undetermined. CDR3 length: 13 residues. The germline V and J ends were trimmed by 4 bases and 6 bases, with 13 bases remaining between them. Germline V gives CDR1 SGHAT, CDR2 FQNNGV. In DNA form, the CDR3 reads TGTGCCAGCAGCTCCCCCAGCTCCAGCGAGCAGTACTTC. Amino acids: CASSSPSSSEQYF.

This chain uses TRBV7-6 with TRBJ2-5, with a weak D call TRBD1 (7 bases). CDR3 length: 17 residues. Germline values: CDR1 SGHVS, CDR2 FNYEAQ. Deletions cut 4 bases from V and 2 bases from J, with 20 bases between. The CDR3 here is CASSSSGGRTEQETQYF. The CDR3 DNA sequence: TGTGCCAGCAGCTCCTCAGGGGGGAGGACTGAACAAGAGACCCAGTACTTC.

This clonotype was seen only once. V usage is TRBV20-1 and J usage is TRBJ1-1; 7 positions match TRBD1. There are 13 residues in the CDR3. With 3 bases clipped from V and 3 bases from J, the junction kept 4 bases outside the gene matches. Germline V gene lookup returns CDR1 DFQATT and CDR2 SNEGSKA (reference sequence). The CDR3 DNA reads TGCAGTGCTAGCCAGGGGGTGGACACTGAAGCTTTCTTT. It yields the protein CSASQGVDTEAFF.

This rearrangement joins TRBV5-1 to TRBJ2-7; a weak D match, TRBD1 (6 bases). The CDR3 extends over 16 amino acids. Trimming removed 4 bases at V and 2 bases at J, with 19 bases between. Germline values: CDR1 SGHRS, CDR2 YFSETQ. The CDR3 loop reads CASSRAATGLPYEQYF. The DNA of the CDR3 is TGCGCCAGCAGCCGGGCTGCGACAGGCCTTCCCTACGAGCAGTACTTC.

The gene calls are TRBV24-1 and TRBJ2-5; D is undetermined. Germline values: CDR1 KGHDR, CDR2 SFDVKD. The CDR3 has 14 residues. V lost 4 bases and J 2 bases, leaving 10 bases between the germline ends. The CDR3, as DNA: TGTGCCACCAGTGACCCCGCCAGGCAAGAGACCCAGTACTTC. It encodes CATSDPARQETQYF.

The chain uses TRBV2 and TRBJ2-7; TRBD2 aligns across 7 bases. This CDR3 spans 17 amino acids. Germline CDR1 is SNHLY and CDR2 is FYNNEI. The V segment lost 0 bases and the J segment 7 bases; nucleotides outside the gene matches: 15. CDR3 residues: CASSEAWAGEFQDEQYF. The CDR3 DNA follows: TGTGCCAGCAGTGAAGCGTGGGCGGGGGAGTTCCAAGATGAGCAGTACTTC.

The chain carries TRBV20-1 and TRBJ1-3; no definite D call. The CDR3 covers 12 residues. V was clipped by 3 bases and J by 4 bases, with 7 bases between them. Germline V gene sequence: CDR1 DFQATT, CDR2 SNEGSKA (reference sequence). The CDR3: CSASARGNTIYF. Here the CDR3 DNA reads TGCAGTGCTAGCGCTAGGGGAAACACCATATATTTT.

This clonotype occurred many times. The chain has TRBV6-6 and TRBJ1-6; a possible D gene is TRBD1 (5 bases). This CDR3 is built from 17 residues. Germline-derived CDR1 and CDR2 are MNHNY and SVGAGI (reference sequence). Trimming left V 2 bases short and J 8 bases short, with 19 bases between. This CDR3 is CASSYPDLQRGHSPLHF. The DNA for the CDR3 is TGTGCCAGCAGTTACCCCGACCTCCAGAGGGGACATTCACCCCTCCACTTT.

The V gene is TRBV7-2, the J gene TRBJ2-7, with a weak D call TRBD2 (5 bases). The length of the CDR3 is 15 residues. Germline V gene lookup returns CDR1 SGHTA and CDR2 FQGNSA. The V end lost 5 bases, the J end lost 3 bases, and 17 bases lay between the germline ends. The DNA for the CDR3 is TGTGCCAGCAGCCCCGGAGGCACAAGGGACTACGAGCAGTACTTC. Protein sequence: CASSPGGTRDYEQYF. Combining the CDR3 with reference TRBV7-2 and TRBJ2-7 gives the whole variable domain GAGVSQSPSNKVTEKGKDVELRCDPISGHTALYWYRQSLGQGLEFLIYFQGNSAPDKSGLPSDRFSAERTGGSVSTLTIQRTQQEDSAVYLCASSPGGTRDYEQYFGPGTRLTVT.